Below, 10 T cell receptor beta chains from the same sample are listed, as sequenced in a study of Ad26.COV2.S vaccination and SARS-CoV-2 variants. The protocol was immunoSEQ multiplex PCR, while the TCRdb copy is restricted to in-frame clones and leaves out a portion. There are some 480,000 clones in the sample; about 83% occur only once, and 9.5% to 15% lies in the top ten. Treatment given: 15 to 20 received Ad26.COV2.S at low or high dose, single or two shots; about 5 received placebo; per-sample allocation not given. Samples were taken on day 63 after the first vaccine or placebo injection. This specimen consisted of peripheral blood, obtained in a trial of Ad26.COV2.S vaccine versus placebo. The receptor set was obtained from a person between 18 and 60 years old who received the Ad26.COV2.S COVID-19 vaccine or a placebo.

The rearrangement joins TRBV9 to TRBJ2-1, with D perhaps assigned TRBD1 or TRBD2 (5 bases each). The length of the CDR3 is 12 residues. The V gene lost 7 bases and the J gene lost 16 bases, with 21 bases spanning the gap. Germline CDR1 reads SGDLS; CDR2 reads YYNGEE. CDR3 residues: CASEHRTRGLFF. The CDR3 nucleotides are TGTGCCAGCGAGCATCGGACCCGGGGCCTCTTCTTC.

The chain combines TRBV15 with TRBJ2-1; D remains unclear. The germline V gene has CDR1 LNHNV and CDR2 YYDKDF (reference sequence). This CDR3 spans 14 amino acids. Trimming left V 0 bases short and J 8 bases short, with 11 bases between. CDR3 amino acids: CATSRDTSIDEQFF. The CDR3 DNA follows: TGTGCCACCAGCAGAGATACCAGCATCGATGAGCAGTTCTTC.

The chain recombines TRBV2 with TRBJ2-1, with D possibly being TRBD2 (5 bases). The CDR3 is made up of 14 amino acids. Trimming removed 6 bases at V and 2 bases at J, with 11 bases between. Germline loops: CDR1 SNHLY, CDR2 FYNNEI. CDR3 DNA: TGTGCCAGCAGCGGTCCCGGGACCTACAATGAGCAGTTCTTC. Encoded protein: CASSGPGTYNEQFF.

The chain employs TRBV19 and TRBJ2-3; tentative D call: TRBD1 (6 bases). V lost 3 bases and J lost 1, with 11 bases in between. CDR1 is LNHDA, CDR2 SQIVND, per germline (reference sequence). The CDR3 contains 15 residues. The CDR3 DNA reads as TGTGCCAGTAGTATCCCGACAGGTGGCACAGATACGCAGTATTTT. Protein sequence: CASSIPTGGTDTQYF.

The genes are TRBV4-3 and TRBJ2-1, with TRBD2 as a possible D gene (6 bases). Germline loops: CDR1 LGHNA, CDR2 YSLEER. V lost 1 base, J lost 7 bases, and 17 bases lay in between. This CDR3 has 16 residues. CDR3 loop: CASSQGGGRGRNEQFF. In nucleotides, the CDR3 is TGCGCCAGCAGCCAAGGAGGAGGGAGAGGGAGGAATGAGCAGTTCTTC.

The chain couples TRBV6-6 to TRBJ1-2; TRBD1 matches 7 bases. With 6 bases clipped from V and 8 bases from J, the junction kept 9 bases outside the gene matches. There are 13 residues in the CDR3. Germline V gene sequence: CDR1 MNHNY, CDR2 SVGAGI (reference sequence). CDR3 DNA sequence: TGTGCCAGCAGCGAACCGTACAGGGGCGGCTACACCTTC. This encodes CASSEPYRGGYTF.

This sequence joins TRBV6-2 or TRBV6-3 and TRBJ2-5; D perhaps matches TRBD1 (5 bases). V was pared by 2 bases and J by 7 bases, with 11 bases between. The CDR3 is made up of 13 amino acids. Looked up from germline, CDR1 is MNHEY and CDR2 is SVGEGT. CDR3 sequence: CASSYLGPGTQYF. The CDR3, as DNA: TGTGCCAGCAGTTACCTGGGGCCGGGGACCCAGTACTTC.

This chain connects TRBV3-1 (or the pseudogene TRBV3-2) to TRBJ1-4, with TRBD1 as a possible D gene (6 bases). Germline lookup yields CDR1 LGHDT and CDR2 YNNKEL (reference sequence). The CDR3 covers 14 residues. Between the trimmed V and J ends, which lost 6 bases and 7 bases, there was a span of 15 bases. CDR3 in DNA: TGTGCCAGCAGTCGCAGGGGTGGGAGTGAAAAACTGTTTTTT. It encodes CASSRRGGSEKLFF.

The chain combines TRBV7-2 with TRBJ1-3; 9 nucleotides match TRBD1. This CDR3 comprises 15 residues. Germline assignment: CDR1 SGHTA and CDR2 FQGNSA. The V segment lost 5 bases and the J segment 4 bases; nucleotides outside the gene matches: 6. The CDR3 nucleotides read TGTGCCAGCAGCCGGGACAGGGTATCCGGAAACACCATATATTTT. Amino acid sequence: CASSRDRVSGNTIYF.

This chain links TRBV11-2 with TRBJ2-7, with D possibly TRBD2 on 6 matching bases. V dropped 8 bases and J dropped 7 bases, with 12 bases sitting between them. Germline V lookup: CDR1 SGHAT, CDR2 FQNNGV. There are 11 residues in the CDR3. CDR3 nucleotides: TGTGCCAGCCGGGGGTACGGGGAGCAGTACTTC. As protein: CASRGYGEQYF.